One and the same sample provided the 30 T cell receptor beta chains below, sequenced in a study of human T cells and chemical hapten exposure. TCRdb fed the RACE reads into MiXCR, producing one record per CDR3 protein. The sample carries over 35,000 distinct CDR3 sequences, around 10% recorded once. Time point noted: patch test 2, 6 weeks after DPC sensitization. Treatment denoted: therapeutic diphenylcyclopropenone sensitization with weekly scalp DPC. This sample comprised whole blood, obtained in connection with sensitization to the hapten diphenylcyclopropenone (DPC). The receptors derive from a woman aged 40 to 50 with alopecia areata. Some clones in this sample may be carry-over from other donors' samples.

This clonotype was seen a handful of times. This chain uses TRBV12-3 or TRBV12-4 with TRBJ2-3; TRBD1 agrees at 10 bases. The length of the CDR3 is 19 residues. V was clipped by 6 bases and J by 3 bases; unmatched bases: 18. The CDR3 loop is CASSSDPWGTGAFTDTQYF. As DNA, the CDR3 is TGTGCCAGCAGCTCAGATCCGTGGGGGACAGGGGCTTTTACAGATACGCAGTATTTT.

This clonotype has a count of ten or more. This sequence joins TRBV6-2 or TRBV6-3 and TRBJ2-5; TRBD1 is a possible D gene (6 bases). Trimming left V 6 bases short and J 1 base short, with 6 bases between. CDR3 length equals 12 residues. The germline V gene has CDR1 MNHEY and CDR2 SVGEGT. CDR3 residues: CASSRGQETQYF. The CDR3 coding sequence is TGTGCCAGCAGCAGGGGCCAAGAGACCCAGTACTTC.

This clonotype was counted only a few times. This chain connects TRBV7-2 to TRBJ2-5, with TRBD2 identical over 13 bases. V trimming: 5 bases; J trimming: 4 bases; junction bases outside the gene matches: 7. The CDR3 is 16 amino acids. Per germline, CDR1 SGHTA and CDR2 FQGNSA. CDR3 DNA: TGTGCCAGCAGCATGAGACTAGCGGGGGGCCGAGAGACCCAGTACTTC. Protein sequence: CASSMRLAGGRETQYF.

This clonotype was detected many times. This chain connects TRBV9 to TRBJ1-4; D ambiguous. Germline-derived CDR1 and CDR2 are SGDLS and YYNGEE. Trimming cost V 4 bases and J 5 bases, with 9 bases left between them. This CDR3 comprises 13 residues. DNA for the CDR3: TGTGCCAGCAGCCTGGACGGGAATGAAAAACTGTTTTTT. As protein: CASSLDGNEKLFF.

In this sample, this clonotype turned up many times. The rearrangement links TRBV20-1 to TRBJ1-3; possibly TRBD1 for D (6 bases). This CDR3 contains 13 residues. Between the trimmed V and J ends, which lost 1 base and 7 bases, there was a span of 11 bases. Germline CDR1 is DFQATT and CDR2 is SNEGSKA (reference sequence). The CDR3 here is CSARVGGGNTIYF. The CDR3 DNA reads TGCAGTGCTAGAGTGGGAGGGGGGAACACCATATATTTT.

This clonotype was picked up many times. This chain connects TRBV12-3 or TRBV12-4 to TRBJ1-4; maybe TRBD1 (6 bases). The V and J ends lost 5 bases and 5 bases respectively, with 12 bases between them. This CDR3 has 14 residues. CDR3 protein: CASSLGTSNEKLFF. The CDR3 region has the DNA TGTGCCAGCAGTCTCGGGACAAGCAATGAAAAACTGTTTTTT.

This clonotype was seen repeatedly, ten times or more. The chain is built from TRBV4-1 and TRBJ2-1; D is ambiguous. This CDR3 has 16 amino acids. Germline CDR1 is MGHRA and CDR2 is YSYEKL. V gave up 1 base and J gave up 1 base, with 11 bases separating them. The CDR3 protein is CASSQVASASYNEQFF. The CDR3 nucleotides read TGCGCCAGCAGCCAAGTGGCTTCAGCGTCCTACAATGAGCAGTTCTTC.

The sample holds one count of this clonotype. This sequence joins TRBV6-2 or TRBV6-3 and TRBJ1-5; D remains unclear. Trimming left V 5 bases short and J 8 bases short, with 10 bases between. CDR3 length equals 12 residues. CDR1 is MNHEY, CDR2 SVGEGT, per germline. CDR3 DNA: TGTGCCAGCAGTACCACCCTAGAGCCCCAGCATTTT. Residues: CASSTTLEPQHF.

This clonotype came up many times. The chain combines TRBV27 with TRBJ2-7; D gene uncertain. This CDR3 comprises 17 residues. Trimming pared 1 base from V and 0 bases from J, leaving 16 bases between. The germline V gene encodes CDR1 MNHEY and CDR2 SMNVEV (reference sequence). CDR3 sequence: CASSLYSDNVISYEQYF. The CDR3 bases are TGTGCCAGCAGTTTATATTCAGACAATGTGATCTCCTACGAGCAGTACTTC.

This clonotype showed up many times. The V call is TRBV5-1, the J call TRBJ2-7, with TRBD1 identical over 7 bases. CDR3 length: 15 amino acids. V gave up 1 base and J gave up 5 bases; unmatched junction bases: 9. Per the germline V gene, CDR1 is SGHRS and CDR2 is YFSETQ. In DNA, the CDR3 is TGCGCCAGCAGCTTGCCCCGACAGGGAAGCAACGAGCAGTACTTC. It specifies CASSLPRQGSNEQYF.

A few counts support this clonotype. The rearrangement joins TRBV7-2 to TRBJ1-2, with D unresolved. V was cut by 1 base and J by 1 base, with 10 bases left in between. The CDR3 has 15 amino acids. CDR1 and CDR2 from the germline V gene are SGHTA and FQGNSA. The DNA for the CDR3 is TGTGCCAGCAGCTTAGATGCCGCAGTTAACTATGGCTACACCTTC. Amino acid sequence: CASSLDAAVNYGYTF.

This clonotype was observed many times. V and J are TRBV10-3 and TRBJ1-2; tentatively, D is TRBD1 (6 bases). This CDR3 is built from 17 residues. Germline assignment: CDR1 ENHRY and CDR2 SYGVKD. V was clipped by 3 bases and J by 2 bases, with 19 bases between them. CDR3 amino acids: CAISDTGTWDINYGYTF. In DNA, the CDR3 is TGTGCCATCAGTGACACGGGAACGTGGGACATCAACTATGGCTACACCTTC.

Ten or more counts support this clonotype. This chain connects TRBV20-1 to TRBJ2-3; 10 bases match TRBD2. CDR3 length: 14 amino acids. CDR1 and CDR2 (germline): DFQATT, SNEGSKA (reference sequence). After removal of 5 bases from V and 2 bases from J, the junction contained 4 bases not matched to a gene. The CDR3 DNA follows: TGCAGTGCTTTAGCGGGGGGAAACACAGATACGCAGTATTTT. It is translated as CSALAGGNTDTQYF.

Ten or more counts support this clonotype. The genes are TRBV7-3 and TRBJ1-6; D is ambiguous. The CDR3 loop spans 14 amino acids. Trimming shortened V by 0 bases and J by 7 bases, and 7 bases separated the two germline ends. Germline lookup yields CDR1 SGHTA and CDR2 FQGTGA. CDR3 sequence reads: CASSLTGSNSPLHF. The DNA of the CDR3 is TGTGCCAGCAGCTTAACTGGCAGCAATTCACCCCTCCACTTT.

This clonotype occurred once. The CDR3 DNA reads as TGTGCCAGCAGCAACCGGGAATCCTACAATGAGCAGTTCTTC. It specifies CASSNRESYNEQFF. This chain links TRBV13 with TRBJ2-1, with D perhaps TRBD2 (5 bases). Germline CDR1 is PRHDT and CDR2 is FYEKMQ (reference sequence). The ends were cut back, 5 bases at V and 1 base at J, with 9 bases in the middle. CDR3 length: 14 residues. The full variable domain, rest sourced from reference TRBV13 and TRBJ2-1, is AAGVIQSPRHLIKEKRETATLKCYPIPRHDTVYWYQQGPGQDPQFLISFYEKMQSDKGSIPDRFSAQQFSDYHSELNMSSLELGDSALYFCASSNRESYNEQFFGPGTRLTVL.

The table lists this clonotype with many counts. The chain couples TRBV6-5 to TRBJ2-1; 13 nucleotides align to TRBD2. Looked up from germline, CDR1 is MNHEY and CDR2 is SVGAGI. CDR3 length equals 18 residues. Germline trimming cut 4 bases from V and 0 bases from J; bases unmatched to any gene: 6. The CDR3 region is CASSSWTSGGSSYNEQFF. The CDR3 nucleotides are TGTGCCAGCAGTTCTTGGACTAGCGGGGGTTCCTCCTACAATGAGCAGTTCTTC.

At least ten counts were recorded for this clonotype. The V call is TRBV4-1, the J call TRBJ1-5; the match to TRBD1 covers 8 bases. Germline CDR1 reads MGHRA; CDR2 reads YSYEKL. V trimming: 2 bases; J trimming: 4 bases; junction bases outside the gene matches: 4. The CDR3 runs to 15 residues. The DNA for the CDR3 is TGCGCCAGCAGCCAACTGACAGGGGTAAATCAGCCCCAGCATTTT. As protein: CASSQLTGVNQPQHF.

This clonotype was observed at least ten times. The chain is built from TRBV7-6 and TRBJ2-1; possibly TRBD1 or TRBD2 for D (5 bases each). This CDR3 comprises 14 residues. In germline, CDR1 is SGHVS, CDR2 FNYEAQ. V dropped 1 base and J dropped 3 bases, with 7 bases sitting between them. CDR3 bases: TGTGCCAGCAGCTTAGGGGGGATCTACAATGAGCAGTTCTTC. Translated: CASSLGGIYNEQFF.

The table lists this clonotype with a few counts. The chain links TRBV2 to TRBJ2-5; D remains ambiguous. Trimming removed 7 bases from V and 5 bases from J, with 14 bases in between. The germline V gene encodes CDR1 SNHLY and CDR2 FYNNEI. The CDR3 length is 13 residues. This chain's CDR3 is CASMATARETQYF. The CDR3 DNA is TGTGCCAGCATGGCTACCGCGCGGGAGACCCAGTACTTC.

The chain uses TRBV7-6 and TRBJ1-2; D is undetermined. The CDR3 spans 12 residues. Trimming left V 10 bases short and J 4 bases short, with 13 bases between. Germline CDR1 reads SGHVS; CDR2 reads FNYEAQ. CDR3: CATVTGGYGYTF. The CDR3 DNA sequence: TGTGCCACGGTAACGGGCGGCTATGGCTACACCTTC. The variable domain in full, completed from reference TRBV7-6 and TRBJ1-2, reads GAGVSQSPRYKVTKRGQDVALRCDPISGHVSLYWYRQALGQGPEFLTYFNYEAQQDKSGLPNDRFSAERPEGSISTLTIQRTEQRDSAMYRCATVTGGYGYTFGSGTRLTVV.

The genes are TRBV28 and TRBJ2-7, with D possibly TRBD1 on 5 matching bases. Germline loops: CDR1 MDHEN, CDR2 SYDVKM. The CDR3 has 15 residues. Trimming shortened V by 7 bases and J by 5 bases, and 21 bases separated the two germline ends. CDR3 bases: TGTGCCAGCACTTCAACGGGTTACAGGATTCACGAGCAGTACTTC. Translated, it gives CASTSTGYRIHEQYF.

Turning to this clonotype: Because the CDR3 is missing its conserved closing phenylalanine or tryptophan, this is likely a read error. The J gene is TRBJ2-5, the V gene TRBV7-6; 11 nucleotides align to TRBD1. Germline trimming cut 0 bases from V and 4 bases from J; bases unmatched to any gene: 4. CDR3 length: 16 residues. CDR1 and CDR2 (germline): SGHVS, FNYEAQ. The CDR3 DNA sequence: TGTGCCAGCAGCTTAGCCCGGACAGGGGGCACAGAGACCCAGTACTAC. Its protein is CASSLARTGGTETQYY.

The table lists this clonotype with many counts. This chain connects TRBV24-1 to TRBJ1-5; D is unclear. Trimming left V 3 bases short and J 5 bases short, with 13 bases between. This CDR3 spans 15 amino acids. CDR1 is KGHDR, CDR2 SFDVKD, per germline. CDR3 sequence (DNA): TGTGCCACCAGTGATCGGACCGTCAGCGATCAGCCCCAGCATTTT. Its protein is CATSDRTVSDQPQHF.

On this clonotype itself: A much larger clone differs by one base, so this may be a read error. The chain joins TRBV7-2 to TRBJ2-2, with D uncertain. With 1 base removed from V and 1 base from J, the gap between germline ends came to 4 bases. Per germline, CDR1 SGHTA and CDR2 FQGNSA. The CDR3 sequence is 14 residues long. The CDR3: CASSLGWNTGELFF. In DNA form, the CDR3 reads TGTGCCAGCAGCTTAGGCTGGAACACCGGGGAGCTGTTTTTT.

V gene TRBV20-1 combines with J gene TRBJ2-3; D is perhaps TRBD2 (6 bases). CDR1 DFQATT and CDR2 SNEGSKA come from the germline V gene (reference sequence). Trimming cost V 3 bases and J 2 bases, with 12 bases left between them. This CDR3 is built from 14 residues. CDR3 protein: CSARIRDSTDTQYF. CDR3 coding DNA: TGCAGTGCTAGGATCCGGGACTCCACAGATACGCAGTATTTT.

This clonotype was found many times. This chain connects TRBV28 to TRBJ2-7; D remains ambiguous. The CDR3 extends over 11 amino acids. V dropped 4 bases and J dropped 3 bases, with 4 bases sitting between them. Germline lookup yields CDR1 MDHEN and CDR2 SYDVKM. CDR3 sequence: CASSSIYEQYF. The CDR3 DNA follows: TGTGCCAGCAGTTCTATCTACGAGCAGTACTTC.

This clonotype was seen ten or more times. V and J are TRBV6-6 and TRBJ2-1; 12 nucleotides agree with TRBD2. J gave up 4 bases and V 2 bases, and 6 bases lay outside the gene matches. The CDR3 runs to 17 residues. CDR1 is MNHNY and CDR2 is SVGAGI in the germline V gene (reference sequence). CDR3 in DNA: TGTGCCAGCAGTTACGCGTCTAGCGGGGGGGCATACAATGAGCAGTTCTTC. It translates to CASSYASSGGAYNEQFF.

In this sample, this clonotype turned up many times. V gene TRBV29-1 combines with J gene TRBJ2-3; D unresolved. V was shortened by 1 base and J by 3 bases, with 5 bases between the two germline ends. The CDR3 extends over 12 amino acids. Germline V CDR1 and CDR2: SQVTM, ANQGSEA. This chain's CDR3 is CSVEGDTDTQYF. The CDR3 DNA is TGCAGCGTTGAAGGGGATACAGATACGCAGTATTTT.

This clonotype has at least ten counts. The chain couples TRBV12-3 or TRBV12-4 to TRBJ1-6; D call uncertain. Trimming pared 6 bases from V and 6 bases from J, leaving 21 bases between. The CDR3 contains 17 residues. This CDR3 is CASSIRFLSWRNSPLHF. The CDR3 nucleotides read TGTGCCAGCAGCATCCGCTTTTTGTCGTGGCGTAATTCACCCCTCCACTTT.

This clonotype was detected many times. This sequence joins TRBV7-6 and TRBJ2-2, with D perhaps TRBD1 (6 bases). Per the germline V gene, CDR1 is SGHVS and CDR2 is FNYEAQ. Trimming stripped 4 bases from V and 6 bases from J, with 15 bases between. CDR3 size: 15 residues. The CDR3 DNA reads as TGTGCCAGCAGCTCTGACTTACAGGGATCCGGGGAGCTGTTTTTT. Its translation: CASSSDLQGSGELFF.